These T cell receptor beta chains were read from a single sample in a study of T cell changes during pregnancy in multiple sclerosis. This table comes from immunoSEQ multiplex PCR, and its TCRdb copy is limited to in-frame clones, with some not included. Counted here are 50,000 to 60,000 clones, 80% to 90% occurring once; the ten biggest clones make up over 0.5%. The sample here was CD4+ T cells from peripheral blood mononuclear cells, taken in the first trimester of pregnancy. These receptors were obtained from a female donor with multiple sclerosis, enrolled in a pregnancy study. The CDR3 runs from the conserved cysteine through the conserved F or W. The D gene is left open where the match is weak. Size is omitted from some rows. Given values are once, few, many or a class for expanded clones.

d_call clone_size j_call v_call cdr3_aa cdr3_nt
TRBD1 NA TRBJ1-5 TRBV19 CASRRTGVRNQPQHF TGTGCCAGTAGAAGGACAGGAGTCCGCAATCAGCCCCAGCATTTT
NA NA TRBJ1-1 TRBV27 CASSPTWAPNTEAFF TGTGCCAGCAGCCCTACTTGGGCCCCGAACACTGAAGCTTTCTTT
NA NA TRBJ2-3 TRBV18 CASSPQMDPGGTDTQYF TGTGCCAGCTCACCACAGATGGACCCGGGGGGCACAGATACGCAGTATTTT
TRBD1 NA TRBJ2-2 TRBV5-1 CASRTGAGELFF TGCGCCAGCCGGACAGGGGCCGGGGAGCTGTTTTTT
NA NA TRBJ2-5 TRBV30 CAWSVGGQMKTQYF TGTGCCTGGAGTGTCGGGGGGCAGATGAAGACCCAGTACTTC
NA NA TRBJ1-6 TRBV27 CASSWRMNNSPLHF TGTGCCAGCAGTTGGAGGATGAATAATTCACCCCTCCACTTT
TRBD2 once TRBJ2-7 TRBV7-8 CASSLVLAGAYEQYF TGTGCCAGCAGCTTAGTACTAGCGGGAGCCTACGAGCAGTACTTC
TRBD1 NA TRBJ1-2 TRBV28 CASSTRTGSRKNYGYTF TGTGCCAGCTCGACCCGGACAGGGTCGAGGAAAAACTATGGCTACACCTTC
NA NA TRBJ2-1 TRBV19 CASSISRSSYNEQFF TGTGCCAGTAGTATTTCGCGGAGCTCCTACAATGAGCAGTTCTTC
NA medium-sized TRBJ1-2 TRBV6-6 CATAEGNYGYTF TGTGCCACTGCCGAGGGTAACTATGGCTACACCTTC
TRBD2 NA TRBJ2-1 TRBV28 CASSPRGSGRAMEQFF TGTGCCAGCAGTCCGCGGGGTAGCGGGAGGGCCATGGAGCAGTTCTTC
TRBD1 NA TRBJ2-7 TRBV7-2 CASSLRSGFGQGSSYEQYF TGTGCCAGCAGCTTAAGGTCCGGCTTCGGACAGGGTTCATCCTACGAGCAGTACTTC
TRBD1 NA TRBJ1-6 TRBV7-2 CASSRYFSGQGASPLHF TGTGCCAGCAGCCGTTACTTTTCGGGACAGGGGGCTTCCCCCCTCCACTTT
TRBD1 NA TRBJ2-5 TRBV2 CASSPGTGAGRETQYF TGTGCCAGCAGTCCCGGGACAGGGGCTGGTCGAGAGACCCAGTACTTC
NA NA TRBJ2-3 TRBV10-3 CAISDGTGTQYF TGTGCCATCAGCGACGGCACGGGTACGCAGTATTTT
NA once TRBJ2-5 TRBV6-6 CATRQSQETQYF TGTGCCACAAGACAGTCCCAAGAGACCCAGTACTTC
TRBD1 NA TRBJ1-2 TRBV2 CASKRTGYYGYTF TGTGCCAGCAAACGGACAGGGTACTATGGCTACACCTTC
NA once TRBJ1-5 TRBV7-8 CASSLSPMREPRQPQHF TGTGCCAGCAGCTTAAGCCCCATGCGGGAGCCAAGGCAGCCCCAGCATTTT
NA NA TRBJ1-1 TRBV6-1 CASSVDSYTEAFF TGTGCCAGCAGTGTAGACAGTTACACTGAAGCTTTCTTT
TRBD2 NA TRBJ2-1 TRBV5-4 CASSLEGLAGDEQFF TGTGCCAGCAGCTTGGAGGGCTTAGCGGGCGATGAGCAGTTCTTC
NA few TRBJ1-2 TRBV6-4 CASSPGDLNYGYTF TGTGCCAGCAGCCCAGGGGATCTAAACTATGGCTACACCTTC
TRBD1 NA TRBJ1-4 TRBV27 CASSFSGTGSRNWRVGELFF TGTGCCAGCAGTTTCTCCGGGACAGGGAGTCGTAACTGGAGGGTTGGGGAACTGTTTTTT
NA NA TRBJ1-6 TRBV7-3 CASSPHSGSPLHF TGTGCCAGCAGCCCCCATTCGGGTTCACCCCTCCACTTT
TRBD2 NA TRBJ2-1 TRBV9 CASSRASGQPYNEQFF TGTGCCAGCAGCCGTGCTAGCGGCCAGCCCTACAATGAGCAGTTCTTC
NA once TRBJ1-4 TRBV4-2 CASSQDLYRGGSNEKLFF TGTGCCAGCAGCCAAGATCTGTATAGAGGGGGTTCTAATGAAAAACTGTTTTTT
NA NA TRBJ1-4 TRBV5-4 CASRSATNEKLFF TGTGCCTCCCGGAGCGCAACTAATGAAAAACTGTTTTTT
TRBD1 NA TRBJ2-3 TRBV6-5 CASSYTTGGGTDTQYF TGTGCCAGCAGTTACACGACAGGGGGCGGCACAGATACGCAGTATTTT
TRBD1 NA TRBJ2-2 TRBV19 CASSARQGNWAGELFF TGTGCCAGTAGTGCTCGACAGGGAAATTGGGCCGGGGAGCTGTTTTTT
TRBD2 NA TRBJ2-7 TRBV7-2 CASSPRRSGGFYEQYF TGTGCCAGCAGCCCCCGACGGAGCGGGGGATTCTACGAGCAGTACTTC
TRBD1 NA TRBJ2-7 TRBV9 CASSDRQGPTGEQYF TGTGCCAGCAGCGATCGACAGGGACCTACGGGCGAGCAGTACTTC
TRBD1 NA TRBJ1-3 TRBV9 CASSARDRGTDTIYF TGTGCCAGCAGCGCTCGGGACAGGGGGACAGACACCATATATTTT
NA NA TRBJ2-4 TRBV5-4 CASSLNSQNIQYF TGTGCCAGCAGCTTAAACAGTCAAAACATTCAGTACTTC
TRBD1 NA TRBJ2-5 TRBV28 CASAQGVEKTQYF TGTGCCAGCGCCCAGGGGGTGGAAAAGACCCAGTACTTC
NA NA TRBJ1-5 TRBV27 CASSFSSRGDRPQHF TGTGCCAGCAGTTTCTCCTCCAGGGGTGATCGACCCCAGCATTTT
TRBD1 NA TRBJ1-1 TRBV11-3 CASSLPGQGTEAFF TGTGCCAGCAGCTTACCGGGACAGGGCACTGAAGCTTTCTTT
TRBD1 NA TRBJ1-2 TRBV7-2 CASSSLRDRVPNYGYTF TGTGCCAGCAGCTCCCTCCGGGACAGGGTCCCCAACTATGGCTACACCTTC
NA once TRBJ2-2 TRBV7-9 CASSLALRFKPNTGELFF TGTGCCAGCAGCTTAGCGCTACGGTTTAAACCGAACACCGGGGAGCTGTTTTTT
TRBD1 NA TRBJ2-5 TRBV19 CASSTTGVQETQYF TGTGCCAGTAGCACAACAGGGGTCCAAGAGACCCAGTACTTC
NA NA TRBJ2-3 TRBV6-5 CASSYLGATDTQYF TGTGCCAGCAGTTACCTAGGGGCCACAGATACGCAGTATTTT
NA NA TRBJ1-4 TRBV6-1 CASSRTEGEKLFF TGTGCCAGCAGTCGGACAGAGGGGGAAAAACTGTTTTTT
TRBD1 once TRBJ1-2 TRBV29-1 CSVVPRTGNGYTF TGCAGCGTGGTTCCCCGGACAGGGAATGGCTACACCTTC
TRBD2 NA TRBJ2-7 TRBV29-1 CSVATSGSSYEQYF TGCAGCGTTGCGACTAGCGGGAGCTCCTACGAGCAGTACTTC
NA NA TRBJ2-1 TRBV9 CASSVAGVGEQFF TGTGCCAGCAGCGTAGCTGGAGTCGGTGAGCAGTTCTTC
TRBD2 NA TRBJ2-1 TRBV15 CATSSGGVDLYNEQFF TGTGCCACCAGCAGCGGGGGGGTCGATCTCTACAATGAGCAGTTCTTC
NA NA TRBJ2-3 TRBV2 CASNLQGSTDTQYF TGTGCCAGCAACCTACAGGGTAGCACAGATACGCAGTATTTT
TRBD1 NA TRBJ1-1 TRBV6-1 CASRDRGDPNTEAFF TGTGCCAGCAGGGACAGGGGCGACCCGAACACTGAAGCTTTCTTT
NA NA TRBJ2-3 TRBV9 CASSVAGDTQYF TGTGCCAGCAGCGTAGCGGGGGATACGCAGTATTTT
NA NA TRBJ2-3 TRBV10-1 CASSGRLCPDTQYF TGCGCCAGCAGTGGCCGACTTTGCCCAGATACGCAGTATTTT
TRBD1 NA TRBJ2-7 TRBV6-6 CASTSGGSYEQYF TGTGCCAGCACATCAGGGGGCTCCTACGAGCAGTACTTC
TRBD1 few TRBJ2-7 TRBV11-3 CASSLDTDRGRDEQYF TGTGCCAGCAGCTTGGACACGGACAGGGGGCGCGACGAGCAGTACTTC
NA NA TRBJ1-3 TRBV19 CASSGAGLPSGNTIYF TGTGCCAGTAGTGGGGCAGGTCTGCCCTCTGGAAACACCATATATTTT
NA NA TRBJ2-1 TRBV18 CASSPQRTAHNNEQFF TGTGCCAGCTCACCACAGAGGACAGCGCACAACAATGAGCAGTTCTTC
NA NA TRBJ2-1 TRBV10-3 CAISGGRGDEQFF TGTGCCATCAGTGGAGGGCGGGGCGATGAGCAGTTCTTC
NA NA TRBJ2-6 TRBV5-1 CASSDISGANVLTF TGCGCCAGCAGTGACATCTCTGGGGCCAACGTCCTGACTTTC
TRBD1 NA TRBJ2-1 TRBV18 CASSRQTGAIYNEQFF TGTGCCAGCTCACGCCAGACAGGGGCGATCTACAATGAGCAGTTCTTC
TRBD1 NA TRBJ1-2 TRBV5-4 CASSLPGTGQNYGYTF TGTGCCAGCAGCTTGCCGGGGACAGGGCAAAACTATGGCTACACCTTC
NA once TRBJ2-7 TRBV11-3 CASSLLPYEQYF TGTGCCAGCAGCTTACTCCCCTACGAGCAGTACTTC
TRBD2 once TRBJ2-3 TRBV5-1 CASSSGTSGRELYF TGCGCCAGCAGCTCAGGGACTAGCGGGAGGGAGCTGTATTTT
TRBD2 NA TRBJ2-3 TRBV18 CASSRTSGGLIDTQYF TGTGCCAGCTCCCGGACTAGCGGGGGCCTGATAGATACGCAGTATTTT